The next 28 T cell receptor beta chains were all read from a single sample in a study of blood T cell repertoires in COVID-19. Assay used: immunoSEQ multiplex PCR; TCRdb lists only in-frame clones, some missing. This repertoire shows over 250,000 clones, roughly 84% found once; its top ten account for about 1.5%. Input material: peripheral blood. Receptors were obtained from a human donor with COVID-19, enrolled during active disease. The donor label of this sample is uncertain.

V is TRBV5-1 and J is TRBJ2-7, with a weak D call TRBD2 (5 bases). Germline assignment: CDR1 SGHRS and CDR2 YFSETQ. The CDR3 extends over 15 amino acids. V lost 4 bases and J lost 4, with 18 bases in between. CDR3 nucleotides: TGCGCCAGCAGCACCGGCCAGAGGGCCCCGTACGAGCAGTACTTC. It specifies CASSTGQRAPYEQYF.

This clone was picked up a small number of times. The rearrangement joins TRBV5-4 to TRBJ2-7; TRBD2 matches 7 bases. CDR1 and CDR2 (germline): SGHNT, YYREEE (reference sequence). This CDR3 has 13 amino acids. V shed 0 bases and J 10 bases; nucleotides not matched to a gene: 7. CDR3 nucleotide sequence: TGTGCCAGCAGCTTGGAGCGGGACCTGGGACAGTACTTC. Its protein is CASSLERDLGQYF.

The chain is built from TRBV28 and TRBJ2-2, with D possibly TRBD2 on 5 matching bases. V was shortened by 6 bases and J by 3 bases, with 11 bases between the two germline ends. There are 14 residues in the CDR3. In germline, CDR1 is MDHEN, CDR2 SYDVKM. The CDR3 sequence: CASRTGRDTGELFF. CDR3 coding DNA: TGTGCCAGCAGAACCGGGCGGGACACCGGGGAGCTGTTTTTT.

The chain couples TRBV5-1 to TRBJ1-4; 7 bases match TRBD1. The CDR3 runs to 14 residues. With 3 bases clipped from V and 5 bases from J, the junction kept 4 bases outside the gene matches. Germline CDR1 reads SGHRS; CDR2 reads YFSETQ. The CDR3: CASSSGQANEKLFF. The CDR3 bases are TGCGCCAGCAGCTCCGGACAGGCAAATGAAAAACTGTTTTTT.

The chain couples TRBV27 to TRBJ1-5; 9 bases map to TRBD1. CDR3 size: 19 residues. V gave up 5 bases and J gave up 3 bases; unmatched junction bases: 17. Germline loops: CDR1 MNHEY, CDR2 SMNVEV (reference sequence). The CDR3 reads CASSRLLDVGDRVNQPQHF. CDR3 coding DNA: TGTGCCAGCAGTCGCTTATTGGATGTGGGGGACAGGGTCAATCAGCCCCAGCATTTT.

This chain connects TRBV3-1 (or the pseudogene TRBV3-2) to TRBJ1-5, with 9 bases that match TRBD1. The CDR3 contains 15 residues. V shed 5 bases, J shed 2 bases, and the junction held 4 bases outside the gene matches. Per germline, CDR1 LGHDT and CDR2 YNNKEL (reference sequence). Here the CDR3 DNA reads TGTGCCAGCAGCTCGACAGGGGGTCGCAATCAGCCCCAGCATTTT. Amino acid sequence: CASSSTGGRNQPQHF.

The chain is built from TRBV24-1 and TRBJ2-5; D remains ambiguous. The germline CDR1 and CDR2 sequences are KGHDR and SFDVKD. The CDR3 is 14 residues long. Trimming took off 4 bases at V and 2 bases at J, with 10 bases between the two ends. The DNA for the CDR3 is TGTGCCACCAGTGAGCAGACCGGGCAAGAGACCCAGTACTTC. It translates to CATSEQTGQETQYF.

This sequence joins TRBV28 and TRBJ2-2; the D gene is possibly TRBD2 (6 bases). V was shortened by 7 bases and J by 4 bases, with 16 bases between the two germline ends. CDR3 length: 15 amino acids. Germline CDR1 MDHEN, CDR2 SYDVKM. The CDR3 bases are TGTGCCAGCAAGGGAGGAGGGCCGGGCACCGGGGAGCTGTTTTTT. Amino acid sequence: CASKGGGPGTGELFF.

This clone was counted only a few times. The chain uses TRBV11-3 and TRBJ2-1; D unclear. Germline values: CDR1 SGHNT, CDR2 YENEEA. The CDR3 covers 12 residues. Trimming pared 4 bases from V and 8 bases from J, leaving 9 bases between. This CDR3 reads CASSSTSHEQFF. The CDR3, as DNA: TGTGCCAGCAGCTCGACTTCCCATGAGCAGTTCTTC.

V gene TRBV28 combines with J gene TRBJ2-5, with 7 nucleotides matching TRBD1. Germline CDR1 and CDR2: MDHEN and SYDVKM. The trim removed 5 bases at V and 5 bases at J, leaving 5 bases unmatched. The CDR3 length is 13 residues. In DNA, the CDR3 is TGTGCCAGCAGTCTAGGGGGCGGCGAGACCCAGTACTTC. The encoded protein is CASSLGGGETQYF.

The chain has TRBV18 and TRBJ2-7; D might be TRBD2 (5 bases). CDR1 and CDR2 from the germline V gene are KGHSH and LQKENI. Trimming shortened V by 3 bases and J by 0 bases, and 9 bases separated the two germline ends. This CDR3 is built from 14 residues. CDR3 protein: CASSPGGLSYEQYF. Written as DNA, the CDR3 is TGTGCCAGCTCACCCGGAGGACTCTCCTACGAGCAGTACTTC.

A single count supports this clone. The J gene is TRBJ2-6, the V gene TRBV28; D might be TRBD2 (6 bases). Between the trimmed V and J ends, which lost 3 bases and 3 bases, there was a span of 12 bases. This CDR3 has 16 residues. Germline loops: CDR1 MDHEN, CDR2 SYDVKM. CDR3 nucleotides: TGTGCCAGCAGTTTGAAGGGACTGGTTGGGGCCAACGTCCTGACTTTC. Protein product: CASSLKGLVGANVLTF.

The V call is TRBV9, the J call TRBJ1-5, with TRBD1 identical over 11 bases. Germline values: CDR1 SGDLS, CDR2 YYNGEE. Trimming removed 2 bases from V and 5 bases from J; junction bases left unmatched: 3. CDR3 length equals 15 residues. The CDR3 reads CASSVGQGADQPQHF. CDR3 bases: TGTGCCAGCAGCGTTGGACAGGGGGCGGATCAGCCCCAGCATTTT.

Turning to this clone: The junction and the germline gene differ at one end; a read error may be behind it. The rearrangement joins TRBV28 to TRBJ1-1; tentative D call: TRBD1 (6 bases). The CDR3 spans 11 residues. Germline CDR1 MDHEN, CDR2 SYDVKM. CDR3 sequence reads: CTSGEGTEAFF. The CDR3 bases are TGCACTTCAGGGGAGGGCACTGAAGCTTTCTTT.

The rearrangement uses TRBV30 and TRBJ2-1, with no clear D. Germline V lookup: CDR1 GTSNPN, CDR2 SVGIG (reference sequence). Trimming stripped 3 bases from V and 10 bases from J, with 16 bases between. The CDR3 covers 13 residues. DNA of the CDR3: TGTGCCTGGAGCCCTTCGGCGGTGCACGAGCAGTTCTTC. This translates into CAWSPSAVHEQFF.

The chain combines TRBV7-8 with TRBJ1-1; a possible D gene is TRBD1 (6 bases). Germline V gives CDR1 SGHVS, CDR2 FQNEAQ. The V gene lost 2 bases and the J gene lost 1 base, with 11 bases spanning the gap. The CDR3 spans 15 residues. The CDR3 sequence is CASSLIGGSNTEAFF. In DNA form, the CDR3 reads TGTGCCAGCAGCTTAATTGGGGGCTCGAACACTGAAGCTTTCTTT.

As to this clone: A read error may account for a junction end that differs from germline. This chain joins TRBV7-2 and TRBJ2-1, with 10 bases lining up with TRBD1. From germline, CDR1 is SGHTA and CDR2 FQGNSA. The CDR3 has 13 amino acids. CDR3 coding DNA: TGTGCCAGCAGCTCGGTAGGACAGGGGGAGAAGCTCTTC. Protein sequence: CASSSVGQGEKLF. Using reference TRBV7-2 and TRBJ2-1 for the parts outside the CDR3, the full variable domain is GAGVSQSPSNKVTEKGKDVELRCDPISGHTALYWYRQSLGQGLEFLIYFQGNSAPDKSGLPSDRFSAERTGGSVSTLTIQRTQQEDSAVYLCASSSVGQGEKLFGPGTRLTVL.

The rearrangement links TRBV27 to TRBJ1-5; 10 bases fit TRBD1. The CDR3 is made up of 15 amino acids. CDR1 MNHEY and CDR2 SMNVEV come from the germline V gene (reference sequence). The junction had 3 bases not matched to a gene; V was cut back by 5 bases and J by 2 bases. The CDR3 nucleotides read TGTGCCAGCAGTGGGGACAGGGGAGGCAATCAGCCCCAGCATTTT. Translating gives CASSGDRGGNQPQHF.

The rearrangement joins TRBV19 to TRBJ1-1, with D tentatively TRBD1 (6 bases). This CDR3 contains 14 residues. Trimming pared 5 bases from V and 5 bases from J, leaving 15 bases between. Germline lookup yields CDR1 LNHDA and CDR2 SQIVND (reference sequence). This CDR3 reads CASSEQGDPTEAFF. The DNA of the CDR3 is TGTGCCAGTAGTGAACAGGGAGATCCGACTGAAGCTTTCTTT.

This clone was recorded a few times. The gene calls are TRBV4-1 and TRBJ2-3; a possible D gene is TRBD1 (7 bases). This CDR3 spans 13 amino acids. Trimming removed 3 bases at V and 6 bases at J, with 10 bases between. Germline assignment: CDR1 MGHRA and CDR2 YSYEKL. CDR3 in amino acids: CASSQPGGDTQYF. The CDR3 DNA follows: TGCGCCAGCAGCCAGCCAGGGGGGGATACGCAGTATTTT.

V gene TRBV7-2 combines with J gene TRBJ2-3; possible D gene TRBD2, 5 bases. CDR3 length: 15 residues. Germline CDR1 is SGHTA and CDR2 is FQGNSA. The V end was cut by 1 base, the J end by 1 base, with 9 bases between. Here the CDR3 reads CASSLVVGGTDTQYF. The DNA for the CDR3 is TGTGCCAGCAGCTTAGTCGTGGGAGGCACAGATACGCAGTATTTT. Together with reference TRBV7-2 and TRBJ2-3, the CDR3 gives the full variable domain: GAGVSQSPSNKVTEKGKDVELRCDPISGHTALYWYRQSLGQGLEFLIYFQGNSAPDKSGLPSDRFSAERTGGSVSTLTIQRTQQEDSAVYLCASSLVVGGTDTQYFGPGTRLTVL.

This chain connects TRBV6-5 to TRBJ1-1; the D is unclear. V lost 6 bases and J lost 5, with 10 bases in between. Germline assignment: CDR1 MNHEY and CDR2 SVGAGI. This CDR3 region has 12 residues. This CDR3 reads CASSRPGTEAFF. The CDR3 bases are TGTGCCAGCAGCCGACCGGGAACTGAAGCTTTCTTT.

The chain uses TRBV5-1 and TRBJ2-7; no definite D call. CDR1 is SGHRS, CDR2 YFSETQ, per germline. Trimming shortened V by 0 bases and J by 2 bases, and 6 bases separated the two germline ends. The CDR3 has 13 amino acids. The CDR3 DNA is TGCGCCAGCAGCTTGGAAGTAGCCTACGAGCAGTACTTC. This translates into CASSLEVAYEQYF. Full variable domain (outside the CDR3, taken from reference TRBV5-1 and TRBJ2-7): KAGVTQTPRYLIKTRGQQVTLSCSPISGHRSVSWYQQTPGQGLQFLFEYFSETQRNKGNFPGRFSGRQFSNSRSEMNVSTLELGDSALYLCASSLEVAYEQYFGPGTRLTVT.

This chain connects TRBV13 to TRBJ1-1, with D perhaps matching TRBD1 (5 bases). Trimming pared 5 bases from V and 3 bases from J, leaving 10 bases between. The CDR3 is 13 amino acids. Germline values: CDR1 PRHDT, CDR2 FYEKMQ (reference sequence). CDR3 in amino acids: CASSIGGYTEAFF. DNA for the CDR3: TGTGCCAGCAGCATCGGGGGATACACTGAAGCTTTCTTT.

As for this clone: Within the sample, other DNA sequences also encode this same CDR3. The DNA of the CDR3 is TGTGCCAGCAGCGTACTCGCGGGAGTGGGCAATGAGCAGTTCTTC. Its protein product is CASSVLAGVGNEQFF. V is TRBV9 and J is TRBJ2-1, with 7 positions matching TRBD2. Germline lookup yields CDR1 SGDLS and CDR2 YYNGEE. V lost 1 base to trimming and J lost 6 bases; unmatched junction nucleotides: 7. This CDR3 has 15 amino acids.

The chain recombines TRBV28 with TRBJ2-7, with a weak D call TRBD1 (5 bases). V was cut by 4 bases and J by 1 base, with 8 bases left in between. The V gene's germline CDR1 is MDHEN and CDR2 SYDVKM. The CDR3 is made up of 13 amino acids. The CDR3 sequence is CASSSAGSYEQYF. CDR3 bases: TGTGCCAGCAGTTCTGCAGGGTCCTACGAGCAGTACTTC.

About this clone: One end of the junction varies from germline; a read error may be responsible. The gene calls are TRBV2 and TRBJ1-6, with D unclear. The CDR3 runs to 15 residues. The germline V gene encodes CDR1 SNHLY and CDR2 FYNNEI. The CDR3 DNA reads TGTGCCAGCAGTGAAGCCTTAGATCCAAATTCGCCCCTCCACTTT. Translated, it gives CASSEALDPNSPLHF.

V is TRBV12-5 and J is TRBJ2-1, with a tentative D call TRBD2 (5 bases). CDR3 size: 15 residues. Trimming took 1 base from V and 6 from J, leaving 13 bases between them. Germline assignment: CDR1 LGHNT and CDR2 FRNRAP. CDR3 nucleotides: TGTGCTAGTGGTTTGGCCCCGGGGAGAAGCAATGAGCAGTTCTTC. Translating it yields CASGLAPGRSNEQFF.